The 25 T cell receptor beta chains presented below share a single source sample, sequenced in a study of T cell clonality in common variable immunodeficiency. TCRdb keeps only in-frame clones here, not all; method: immunoSEQ multiplex PCR. The sample holds about 52,000 clones, and no clone turns up only once. Sequenced input: peripheral blood mononuclear cells. All receptors derive from a person aged 18 to 75 in good health.

This clone occurred many times. Coverage ceases 3 residues before the CDR3 finishes, and the germline J gene fills in the end. The rearrangement links TRBV6-2 or TRBV6-3 to TRBJ2-1; 11 bases align to TRBD1. CDR1 MNHEY and CDR2 SVGEGT come from the germline V gene. Germline trimming cut 4 bases from V and 8 bases from J; bases unmatched to any gene: 13. The CDR3 extends over 17 amino acids. The part of the CDR3 DNA that was read is TGTGCCAGCAGTTGGACGGAGGGACAGGGGGGGGGTGATGAG. Amino acids: CASSWTEGQGGGDE. The full CDR3 protein reads CASSWTEGQGGGDEQFF.

This clone was observed many times. The CDR3 end lies 3 residues beyond the end of the read and is filled in from the germline J gene. The V and J genes are TRBV29-1 and TRBJ1-2; tentative D call: TRBD1 (5 bases). The germline V gene encodes CDR1 SQVTM and CDR2 ANQGSEA. This CDR3 spans 13 amino acids. The V and J ends lost 1 base and 6 bases respectively, with 12 bases between them. The CDR3 region is CSVEGKGLDGYTF. The sequenced part of the CDR3 DNA is TGCAGCGTTGAAGGGAAGGGGCTGGATGGC.

This clone was observed at least ten times. From the germline J gene comes the end of the CDR3, since the read stops 3 residues before it. The chain uses TRBV5-1 and TRBJ1-1, with 8 positions matching TRBD1. The CDR3 spans 16 residues. Germline V CDR1 and CDR2: SGHRS, YFSETQ. Trimming took 1 base from V and 0 from J; bases not matched to a gene: 5. This chain's CDR3 is CASSLTWTGLNTEAFF. The covered CDR3 bases are TGCGCCAGCAGCTTGACTTGGACAGGGCTGAACACTGAA.

This clone came up many times. The read terminates 3 residues ahead of where the CDR3 ends, so the germline J gene completes it. The chain recombines TRBV6-2 or TRBV6-3 with TRBJ2-5, with a tentative D call TRBD2 (7 bases). CDR1 is MNHEY and CDR2 is SVGEGT in the germline V gene. V gave up 0 bases and J gave up 3 bases, with 14 bases separating them. This CDR3 has 16 residues. The CDR3 here is CASSYSGAGAEETQYF. CDR3 DNA, as far as it was read: TGTGCCAGCAGTTACTCCGGCGCGGGGGCCGAAGAGACC.

This clone was recorded at least ten times. Read coverage stops 3 residues before the CDR3 terminus; the germline J gene supplies the remainder. The V call is TRBV15, the J call TRBJ2-5; D not resolved. V lost 0 bases, J lost 5 bases, and 7 bases lay in between. CDR1 LNHNV and CDR2 YYDKDF come from the germline V gene (reference sequence). The length of the CDR3 is 13 residues. CDR3 region: CATSRDQKETQYF. Partial CDR3 DNA: TGTGCCACCAGCAGAGACCAGAAGGAGACC.

There are many counts of this clone. The CDR3 end falls 3 residues outside the read, so it is completed with the germline J gene. The V gene is TRBV19, the J gene TRBJ1-1; D is unresolved. With 3 bases removed from V and 2 bases from J, the gap between germline ends came to 7 bases. Germline CDR1 and CDR2: LNHDA and SQIVND (reference sequence). This CDR3 is 13 amino acids long. Partial CDR3 DNA: TGTGCCAGTAGTATTTCCGGTAACACTGAA. Its translation: CASSISGNTE. The whole CDR3 sequence is CASSISGNTEAFF.

In this sample, this clone turned up many times. The CDR3 goes on 3 residues after the read ends, and that part is filled in from the germline J gene. The V gene is TRBV7-6, the J gene TRBJ1-2; D ambiguous. In germline, CDR1 is SGHVS, CDR2 FNYEAQ. The CDR3 has 15 residues. Between the trimmed V and J ends, which lost 1 base and 5 bases, there was a span of 14 bases. The CDR3 spells CASSLDDGVSYGYTF. Incomplete CDR3 DNA: TGTGCCAGCAGCTTAGATGACGGGGTTTCTTATGGC.

This clone was recorded at least ten times. With the read ending 3 residues before the CDR3 end, the germline J gene is used to fill in that end. The J gene is TRBJ1-4, the V gene TRBV13, with 7 bases lining up with TRBD1. The CDR3 has 15 amino acids. Trimming cost V 6 bases and J 8 bases; bases outside gene matches: 12. CDR1 PRHDT and CDR2 FYEKMQ come from the germline V gene (reference sequence). The CDR3 loop is CASRETGGGQEKLFF. The part of the CDR3 DNA that was read is TGTGCCAGCAGAGAGACCGGGGGGGGACAGGAAAAA.

Many counts were recorded for this clone. The CDR3 is cut off 3 residues early in the read; its end comes from the germline J gene. The V call is TRBV6-2 or TRBV6-3, the J call TRBJ2-7; D perhaps matches TRBD2 (6 bases). Germline V lookup: CDR1 MNHEY, CDR2 SVGEGT. This CDR3 is 13 amino acids long. Trimming stripped 2 bases from V and 1 base from J, with 6 bases between. CDR3 loop: CASSYAGSYEQYF. The sequenced part of the CDR3 DNA is TGTGCCAGCAGTTACGCGGGGTCCTACGAG.

This clone has at least ten counts. The read finishes 3 residues shy of the CDR3 end, and the germline J gene is used to complete it. V usage is TRBV7-9 and J usage is TRBJ2-2, with 10 positions matching TRBD2. J gave up 4 bases and V 1 base, and 0 bases lay outside the gene matches. This CDR3 comprises 15 residues. Per germline, CDR1 SEHNR and CDR2 FQNEAQ (reference sequence). Partial CDR3 DNA: TGTGCCAGCAGCTTAGGACTAGCGGGCACCGGGGAG. As protein: CASSLGLAGTGE. The CDR3, in full, reads CASSLGLAGTGELFF.

The CDR3 bases that were read are TGTGCCTGGACCTCGGGACAGGGGCGTTTTGGT. This encodes CAWTSGQGRFG. The whole CDR3 sequence is CAWTSGQGRFGQYF. The gene calls are TRBV30 and TRBJ2-4; 10 bases line up with TRBD1. The read stops 3 residues short of the end of the CDR3; the missing end is completed from the germline J gene. The V gene's germline CDR1 is GTSNPN and CDR2 SVGIG (reference sequence). CDR3 length: 14 amino acids.

This clone was seen many times. Partial CDR3 DNA: TGCAGTGCTAGACTTCCCAGCGTACGAACAGATACG. This sequence encodes CSARLPSVRTDT. The whole CDR3 region reads CSARLPSVRTDTQYF. This chain uses TRBV20-1 with TRBJ2-3; D is unclear. Sequencing ends 3 residues short of the CDR3 end; the germline J gene provides the rest. With 2 bases removed from V and 3 bases from J, the gap between germline ends came to 15 bases. This CDR3 is built from 15 residues. Germline V gene sequence: CDR1 DFQATT, CDR2 SNEGSKA (reference sequence).

This clone occurred many times. The CDR3 end falls 3 residues outside the read, so it is completed with the germline J gene. The chain employs TRBV29-1 and TRBJ2-1; 11 positions match TRBD2. The trim removed 6 bases at V and 7 bases at J, leaving 8 bases unmatched. The CDR3 is made up of 14 amino acids. Germline CDR1 SQVTM, CDR2 ANQGSEA. The CDR3 here is CSVVAGGQWNEQFF. CDR3 bases read: TGCAGCGTCGTAGCGGGGGGGCAATGGAATGAG.

This clone was recorded at least ten times. CDR3 region: CASSSQETSDNEQFF. The CDR3 bases that were read are TGTGCCAGCAGCAGTCAGGAGACTAGCGACAATGAG. V usage is TRBV6-2 or TRBV6-3 and J usage is TRBJ2-1; 8 nucleotides align to TRBD2. The observed sequence ends 3 residues before the CDR3 terminus, with the missing tail filled in from the germline J gene. V shed 6 bases, J shed 5 bases, and the junction held 9 bases outside the gene matches. CDR1 MNHEY and CDR2 SVGEGT come from the germline V gene. This CDR3 comprises 15 residues.

This clone was observed a few times. The DNA ends 3 residues before the CDR3 does, and the rest of the CDR3 is filled in from the germline J gene. This sequence joins TRBV7-8 and TRBJ2-3; perhaps TRBD1 as D (6 bases). The CDR3 has 15 amino acids. CDR1 is SGHVS, CDR2 FQNEAQ, per germline. CDR3 residues: CASSLVGQNNQPQYF. Partial CDR3 DNA: TGTGCCAGCAGCTTAGTCGGACAGAACAATCAGCCG.

This clone came up many times. The CDR3 end falls 3 residues outside the read, so it is completed with the germline J gene. The chain couples TRBV6-2 or TRBV6-3 to TRBJ1-5, with 8 bases that match TRBD1. Losses at the gene ends were 6 bases for V and 6 bases for J; bases not matched to a gene: 7. The length of the CDR3 is 14 residues. Per the germline V gene, CDR1 is MNHEY and CDR2 is SVGEGT. The CDR3 DNA, read in part, is TGTGCCAGCAGCTCGACAGGGGCGGGTCAGCCC. Protein: CASSSTGAGQP. The complete CDR3 sequence is CASSSTGAGQPQHF.

About this clone: With the read ending 3 residues before the CDR3 end, the germline J gene is used to fill in that end. The chain has TRBV19 and TRBJ2-3, with TRBD1 as a possible D gene (5 bases). This CDR3 comprises 15 residues. The germline CDR1 and CDR2 sequences are LNHDA and SQIVND (reference sequence). The CDR3: CASSIGAVRQETQYF. The CDR3 DNA, read in part, is TGTGCCAGTAGTATTGGGGCGGTGCGGCAAGAGACG.

Many counts were recorded for this clone. The observed sequence ends 3 residues before the CDR3 terminus, with the missing tail filled in from the germline J gene. This rearrangement joins TRBV30 to TRBJ2-3, with a possible D match to TRBD2 (5 bases). V was cut by 0 bases and J by 6 bases, with 16 bases left in between. This CDR3 spans 15 amino acids. Germline assignment: CDR1 GTSNPN and CDR2 SVGIG (reference sequence). CDR3 residues: CAWSVQTQPGDTQYF. The CDR3 bases that were read are TGTGCCTGGAGTGTACAAACCCAACCGGGGGATACG.

This clone was detected many times. The read gets to within 3 residues of the CDR3 end, and the germline J gene fills in the rest. J is TRBJ2-3 and V is TRBV3-1 (or the pseudogene TRBV3-2), with D possibly matching TRBD2 (6 bases). The CDR3 totals 15 residues. V was pared by 1 base and J by 3 bases, with 11 bases between. Germline V gene lookup returns CDR1 LGHDT and CDR2 YNNKEL (reference sequence). The sequenced CDR3 bases are TGTGCCAGCAGCCAAGGGGGGGTTAGGACAGATACG. Its protein is CASSQGGVRTDT. The entire CDR3 sequence reads CASSQGGVRTDTQYF.

This clone was counted ten times or more. The CDR3 end falls 3 residues outside the read, so it is completed with the germline J gene. This rearrangement joins TRBV14 to TRBJ1-4, with 7 nucleotides matching TRBD1. The V gene's germline CDR1 is SGHDN and CDR2 FVKESK. This CDR3 is 16 amino acids long. Trimming cost V 6 bases and J 3 bases; bases outside gene matches: 10. The CDR3 bases that were read are TGTGCCAGCAGTGGATCTCGGACAGGCTCTAATGAAAAA. Translated, it gives CASSGSRTGSNEK. The entire CDR3 sequence reads CASSGSRTGSNEKLFF.

This clone was detected ten times or more. The CDR3 end lies 3 residues beyond the end of the read and is filled in from the germline J gene. J is TRBJ2-7 and V is TRBV4-2; 8 bases agree with TRBD2. Germline V gene data show CDR1 as LGHNA and CDR2 as YNFKEQ. J gave up 3 bases and V 4 bases, and 14 bases lay outside the gene matches. CDR3 length: 17 residues. CDR3 sequence reads: CASSLDSRGRLSYEQYF. CDR3 bases read: TGTGCCAGCAGCCTAGATTCCCGCGGGAGGCTCAGCTACGAG.

On this clone itself: The CDR3 end is not reached by the read, which stops 3 residues before it; the germline J gene fills it in. V and J are TRBV11-3 and TRBJ2-5, with a possible D match to TRBD2 (6 bases). The CDR3 runs to 13 residues. V lost 0 bases and J 5 bases, leaving 7 bases between the germline ends. CDR1 is SGHNT and CDR2 is YENEEA in the germline V gene. The sequenced part of the CDR3 DNA is TGTGCCAGCAGCTTAGATCGGGGGGAGACC. Protein product: CASSLDRGET. The CDR3 as a whole reads CASSLDRGETQYF.

This clone came up many times. The read terminates 3 residues ahead of where the CDR3 ends, so the germline J gene completes it. This chain connects TRBV7-8 to TRBJ1-2; no firm D call. The CDR3 extends over 14 amino acids. Trimming took 1 base from V and 5 from J, leaving 11 bases between them. Germline V gene lookup returns CDR1 SGHVS and CDR2 FQNEAQ. CDR3 sequence: CASSLDSGRYGYTF. The sequenced part of the CDR3 DNA is TGTGCCAGCAGCTTAGACTCGGGGAGATATGGC.

This clone was recorded at least ten times. The read halts 3 residues ahead of the CDR3 end, with the missing end drawn from the germline J gene. V is TRBV19 and J is TRBJ2-5; TRBD2 might be the D (5 bases). Deletions cut 10 bases from V and 3 bases from J, with 9 bases between. CDR1 is LNHDA and CDR2 is SQIVND in the germline V gene (reference sequence). CDR3 length: 11 residues. The sequenced part of the CDR3 DNA is TGTGCCACGGCAGCGGAAGAGACC. Its translation: CATAAEET. The entire CDR3 sequence reads CATAAEETQYF.

A few counts support this clone. A much larger clone differs by one base, so this may be a read error. The read gets to within 3 residues of the CDR3 end, and the germline J gene fills in the rest. The chain couples TRBV19 to TRBJ2-3; 11 bases fit TRBD1. Germline lookup yields CDR1 LNHDA and CDR2 SQIVND (reference sequence). This CDR3 has 15 residues. CDR3 protein: CASSTPGTGGQPQYF. The CDR3 bases that were read are TGTGCCAGTAGTACCCCGGGGACAGGGGGTCAGCCG.